Described below is a single T cell receptor beta chain sequence and its context. Trimming cost V 6 bases and J 4 bases, with 15 bases left between them. Germline CDR1 reads MNHEY; CDR2 reads SVGEGT. There are 14 residues in the CDR3. The data derive from a study of T-cell reconstitution after alpha-beta-depleted transplantation in children. Preparing the TCRbeta library involved the use of unique molecular identifiers. TCRdb independently ran MiXCR on the PCR reads; one entry per CDR3 protein. Here the sample spans more than 550,000 distinct CDR3 sequences, approximately 10% being singletons. The source of this sequence is a human donor who donated a stem cell graft to a child with acute myeloid leukemia. The gene calls are TRBV6-2 or TRBV6-3 and TRBJ1-2; D gene unclear. The source was PBMCs from the stem cell graft donor, collected from the stem cell graft. The CDR3, as DNA: TGTGCCAGCAGGGCCGGTGGCGGCCGCTATGGCTACACCTTC. It yields the protein CASRAGGGRYGYTF.